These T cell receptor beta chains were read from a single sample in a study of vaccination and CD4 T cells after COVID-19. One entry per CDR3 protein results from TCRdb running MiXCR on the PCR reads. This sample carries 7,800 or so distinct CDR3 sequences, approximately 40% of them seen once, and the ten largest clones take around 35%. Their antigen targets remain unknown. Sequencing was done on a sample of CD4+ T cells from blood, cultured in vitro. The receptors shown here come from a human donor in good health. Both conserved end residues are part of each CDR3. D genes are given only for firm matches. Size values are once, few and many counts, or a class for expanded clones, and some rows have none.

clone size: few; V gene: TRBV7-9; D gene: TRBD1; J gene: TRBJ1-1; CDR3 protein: CASSLSGTVIEAFF; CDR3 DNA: TGTGCCAGCAGCTTATCGGGGACAGTCATTGAAGCTTTCTTT
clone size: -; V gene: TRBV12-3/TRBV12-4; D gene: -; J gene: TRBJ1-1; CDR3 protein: CASSFGQEAFF; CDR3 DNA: TGTGCCAGCAGTTTCGGACAGGAAGCTTTCTTT
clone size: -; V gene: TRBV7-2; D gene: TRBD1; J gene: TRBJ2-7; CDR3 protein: CASSEPGQVPSYEQYF; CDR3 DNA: TGTGCCAGCAGCGAACCGGGACAGGTTCCCTCCTACGAGCAGTACTTC
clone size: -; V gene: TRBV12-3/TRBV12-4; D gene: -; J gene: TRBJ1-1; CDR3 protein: CASSTGTPTEAFF; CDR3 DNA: TGTGCCAGCAGCACCGGGACACCCACTGAAGCTTTCTTT
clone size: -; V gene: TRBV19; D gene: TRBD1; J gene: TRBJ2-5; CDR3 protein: CATSGTGGYVETQYF; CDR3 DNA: TGTGCCACCAGCGGGACAGGGGGCTATGTAGAGACCCAGTACTTC
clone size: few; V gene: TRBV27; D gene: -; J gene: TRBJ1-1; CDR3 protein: CASSLFFGATEAFF; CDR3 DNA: TGTGCCAGCAGTTTATTCTTCGGGGCGACTGAAGCTTTCTTT
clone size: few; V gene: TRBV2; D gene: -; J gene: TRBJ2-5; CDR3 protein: CASSWTVQETQYF; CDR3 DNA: TGTGCCAGCAGCTGGACAGTACAAGAGACCCAGTACTTC
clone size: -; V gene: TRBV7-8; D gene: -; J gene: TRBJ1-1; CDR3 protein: CASSQPGGERQAFF; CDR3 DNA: TGTGCCAGCAGCCAGCCAGGTGGGGAGCGACAAGCTTTCTTT
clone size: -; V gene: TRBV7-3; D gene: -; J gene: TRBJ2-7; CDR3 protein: CASSLGGSGSTYEQYF; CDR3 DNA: TGTGCCAGCAGCTTGGGTGGGTCAGGGTCGACCTACGAGCAGTACTTC
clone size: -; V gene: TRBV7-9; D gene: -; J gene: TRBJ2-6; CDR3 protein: CASSLQEAGGANVLTF; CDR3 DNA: TGTGCCAGCAGCTTACAGGAGGCAGGGGGGGCCAACGTCCTGACTTTC
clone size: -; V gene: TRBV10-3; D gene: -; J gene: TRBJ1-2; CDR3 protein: CAISDIGQSYGYTF; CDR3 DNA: TGTGCCATCAGTGATATCGGACAAAGCTATGGCTACACCTTC
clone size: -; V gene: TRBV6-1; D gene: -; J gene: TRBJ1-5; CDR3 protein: CASSAQSNQPQHF; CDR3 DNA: TGTGCCAGCAGTGCCCAGAGCAATCAGCCCCAGCATTTT
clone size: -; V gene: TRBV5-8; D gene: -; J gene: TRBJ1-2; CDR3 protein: CASSPGGANGYTF; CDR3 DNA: TGTGCCAGCAGCCCTGGGGGGGCGAATGGCTACACCTTC
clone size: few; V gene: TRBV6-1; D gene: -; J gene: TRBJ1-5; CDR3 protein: CASRPGIDQPQHF; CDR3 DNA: TGTGCCAGCAGGCCAGGGATCGATCAGCCCCAGCATTTT
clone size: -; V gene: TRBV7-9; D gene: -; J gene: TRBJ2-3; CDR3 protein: CASSFRGSTDTQYF; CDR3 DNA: TGTGCCAGCAGCTTCAGGGGTAGCACAGATACGCAGTATTTT
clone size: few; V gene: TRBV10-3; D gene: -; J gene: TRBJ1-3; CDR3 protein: CAIRTLASGNTIYF; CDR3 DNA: TGTGCCATCCGGACCTTAGCCTCAGGCAACACCATATATTTT
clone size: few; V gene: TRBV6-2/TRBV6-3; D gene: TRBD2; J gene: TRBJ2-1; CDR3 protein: CASRDLSGGSSEQFF; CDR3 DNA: TGTGCCAGCAGAGACCTTAGCGGGGGTTCCTCTGAGCAGTTCTTC
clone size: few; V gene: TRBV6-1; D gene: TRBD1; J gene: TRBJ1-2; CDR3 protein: CASTLGGDRELEMGYTF; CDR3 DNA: TGTGCCAGCACCCTCGGGGGTGACAGGGAACTCGAGATGGGCTACACCTTC
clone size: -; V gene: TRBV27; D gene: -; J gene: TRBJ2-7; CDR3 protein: CAAVPAGPYEQYF; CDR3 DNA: TGTGCAGCAGTTCCGGCGGGCCCCTACGAGCAGTACTTC
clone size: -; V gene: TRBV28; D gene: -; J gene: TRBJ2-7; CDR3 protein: CASSPLAYEQYF; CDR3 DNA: TGTGCCAGCAGTCCCCTTGCCTACGAGCAGTACTTC
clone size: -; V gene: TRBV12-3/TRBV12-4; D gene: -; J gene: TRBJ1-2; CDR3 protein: CASSSPGVALGYTF; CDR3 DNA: TGTGCCAGCAGTTCCCCCGGGGTGGCTCTGGGCTACACCTTC
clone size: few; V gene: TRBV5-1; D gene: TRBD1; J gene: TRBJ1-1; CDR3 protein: CASSTQGDTEAFF; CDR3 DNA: TGCGCCAGCAGTACACAGGGGGACACTGAAGCTTTCTTT
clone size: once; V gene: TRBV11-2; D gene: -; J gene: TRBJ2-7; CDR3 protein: CASSFVGLGSYEQYF; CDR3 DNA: TGTGCCAGCAGCTTCGTGGGTCTAGGGTCCTACGAGCAGTACTTC
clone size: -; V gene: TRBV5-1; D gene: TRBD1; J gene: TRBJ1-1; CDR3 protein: CASSLGQGLTFTEAFF; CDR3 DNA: TGCGCCAGCAGCTTGGGACAGGGTCTGACGTTTACTGAAGCTTTCTTT
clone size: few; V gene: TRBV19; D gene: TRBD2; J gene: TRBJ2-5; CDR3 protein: CASSIGIVPRGTSGQETQYF; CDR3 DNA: TGTGCCAGTAGTATAGGGATAGTCCCTCGGGGGACTAGCGGCCAAGAGACCCAGTACTTC
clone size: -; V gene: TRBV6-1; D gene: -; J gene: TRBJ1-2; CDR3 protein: CASSEYRDGFYGYTF; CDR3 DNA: TGTGCCAGCAGTGAATACAGGGATGGATTCTATGGCTACACCTTC
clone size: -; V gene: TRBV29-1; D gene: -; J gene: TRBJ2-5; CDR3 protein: CSTEGEDTETQYF; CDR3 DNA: TGCAGTACCGAGGGGGAGGACACAGAGACCCAGTACTTC
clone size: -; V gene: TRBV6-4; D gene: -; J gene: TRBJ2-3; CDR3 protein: CASSVERADTQYF; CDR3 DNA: TGTGCCAGCAGTGTGGAACGGGCAGATACGCAGTATTTT
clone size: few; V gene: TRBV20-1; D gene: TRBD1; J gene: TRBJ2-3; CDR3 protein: CSGNRGSTDTQYF; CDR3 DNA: TGCAGTGGCAACAGGGGTAGCACAGATACGCAGTATTTT
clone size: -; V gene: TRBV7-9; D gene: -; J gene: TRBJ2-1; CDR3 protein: CASSLNGRGDNEQFF; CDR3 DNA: TGTGCCAGCAGCTTAAATGGCAGGGGGGATAATGAGCAGTTCTTC
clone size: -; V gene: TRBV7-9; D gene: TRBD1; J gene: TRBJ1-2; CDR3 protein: CASSNRGNYRYTF; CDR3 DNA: TGTGCCAGCAGCAACAGGGGAAACTATCGCTACACCTTC
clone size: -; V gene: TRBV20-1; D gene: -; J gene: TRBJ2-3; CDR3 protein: CSARGTFTDTQYF; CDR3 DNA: TGCAGTGCTAGAGGGACTTTCACAGATACGCAGTATTTT
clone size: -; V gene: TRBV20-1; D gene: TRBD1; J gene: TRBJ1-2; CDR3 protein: CSAARGQGGGYTF; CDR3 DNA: TGCAGTGCGGCAAGGGGACAGGGTGGCGGCTACACCTTC
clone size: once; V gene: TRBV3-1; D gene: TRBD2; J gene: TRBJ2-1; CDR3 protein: CASSMTSGGYNEQFF; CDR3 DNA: TGTGCCAGCAGCATGACTAGCGGGGGGTACAATGAGCAGTTCTTC
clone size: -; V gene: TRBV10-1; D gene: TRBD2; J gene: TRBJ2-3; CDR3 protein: CASSDNSGGTLDTQYF; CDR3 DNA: TGCGCCAGCAGTGACAACAGCGGGGGGACATTAGATACGCAGTATTTT
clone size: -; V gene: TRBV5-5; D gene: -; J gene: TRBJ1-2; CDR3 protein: CASSTGMGAVYGYTF; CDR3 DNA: TGTGCCAGCAGCACCGGAATGGGGGCTGTCTATGGCTACACCTTC
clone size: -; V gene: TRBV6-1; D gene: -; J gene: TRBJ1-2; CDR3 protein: CASNSDSRTSWGYTF; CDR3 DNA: TGTGCCAGCAACTCGGACTCAAGGACATCGTGGGGCTACACCTTC
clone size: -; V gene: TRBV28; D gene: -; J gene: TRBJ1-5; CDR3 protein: CASSVKQPQHF; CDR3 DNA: TGTGCCAGCAGCGTTAAGCAGCCCCAGCATTTT
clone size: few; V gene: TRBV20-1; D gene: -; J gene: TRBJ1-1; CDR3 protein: CSARDRITEAFF; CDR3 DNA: TGCAGTGCTAGAGACAGGATCACTGAAGCTTTCTTT
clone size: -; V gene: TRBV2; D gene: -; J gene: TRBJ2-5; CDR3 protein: CASSGNRKETQYF; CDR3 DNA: TGTGCCAGCAGTGGGAACAGGAAAGAGACCCAGTACTTC
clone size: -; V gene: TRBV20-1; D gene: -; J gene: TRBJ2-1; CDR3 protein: CSVAGAGDEQFF; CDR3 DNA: TGCAGTGTTGCCGGGGCTGGCGATGAGCAGTTCTTC
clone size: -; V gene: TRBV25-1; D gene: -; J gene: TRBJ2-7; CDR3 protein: CASSPEPGAYEQYF; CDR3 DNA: TGTGCCAGCAGCCCCGAACCTGGAGCCTACGAGCAGTACTTC
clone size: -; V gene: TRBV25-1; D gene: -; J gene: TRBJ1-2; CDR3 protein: CASSDEGLYGYTF; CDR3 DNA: TGTGCCAGCAGTGACGAGGGGTTATATGGCTACACCTTC
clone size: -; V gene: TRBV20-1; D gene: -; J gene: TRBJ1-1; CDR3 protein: CSARDETVNEAFF; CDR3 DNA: TGCAGTGCTAGAGATGAGACAGTTAATGAAGCTTTCTTT
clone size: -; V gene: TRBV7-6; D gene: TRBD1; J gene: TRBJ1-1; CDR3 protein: CASSLGVRTGGTEAFF; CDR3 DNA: TGTGCCAGCAGCTTAGGTGTGCGGACAGGGGGCACTGAAGCTTTCTTT
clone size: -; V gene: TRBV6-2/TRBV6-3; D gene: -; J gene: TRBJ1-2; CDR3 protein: CAGGGDSANYGYTF; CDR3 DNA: TGTGCCGGCGGCGGGGATTCTGCTAACTATGGCTACACCTTC